This TCR beta chain was identified during a study of T cells after yellow fever vaccination. Study context: Flow sorting relied on CD3, CD45RA, CCR7 and CD95 to obtain EM, EMRA, CM and Tscm memory subsets. Study outcomes and limitations: Nearly all vaccine-responding clonotypes were undetectable in sorted memory subsets on day 0.

This clonotype was recorded at least ten times. A single record per CDR3 protein comes from TCRdb applying MiXCR to the 5' RACE reads. This table has fewer than 7,000 distinct CDR3 sequences, 5.5% to 7% appearing once. Per the germline V gene, CDR1 is KGHSH and CDR2 is LQKENI. V lost 6 bases and J lost 5, with 17 bases in between. This CDR3 contains 15 residues. This chain links TRBV18 with TRBJ1-5, with no clear D. The sequencing here drew on PBMCs, either bulk or a sorted T-cell subset (CD4+, CD8+, memory, or dextramer-sorted; not recorded which), taken less than 16 days after the first yellow fever vaccination. The TCR was taken from a man aged 18 to 30 who received the YFV17D yellow fever vaccine. The CDR3 bases are TGTGCCAGCTCGCACCAAAGGCTTCCATATCAGCCCCAGCATTTT. Translating gives CASSHQRLPYQPQHF.